This note documents a single T cell receptor (beta chain) sequence. The source of the sample is a study of blood T cell repertoires in COVID-19. Germline V lookup: CDR1 MDHEN, CDR2 SYDVKM. V gave up 6 bases and J gave up 3 bases, with 9 bases separating them. This CDR3 is built from 13 residues. The protocol was immunoSEQ multiplex PCR, while the TCRdb copy is restricted to in-frame clones and leaves out a portion. This sample yields about 98,000 clones, of which 82% are seen a single time; about 18% belongs to the top ten. The sequenced sample consisted of peripheral blood. This TCR was recovered from a man older than 75 with acute or convalescent COVID-19. This sequence joins TRBV28 and TRBJ2-1; weak D call: TRBD1 (6 bases). The CDR3 bases are TGTGCCAGCAGCTTGGACAGCTACAATGAGCAGTTCTTC. Protein sequence: CASSLDSYNEQFF. Full variable domain (missing parts from reference TRBV28 and TRBJ2-1): DVKVTQSSRYLVKRTGEKVFLECVQDMDHENMFWYRQDPGLGLRLIYFSYDVKMKEKGDIPEGYSVSREKKERFSLILESASTNQTSMYLCASSLDSYNEQFFGPGTRLTVL.